The 28 T cell receptor beta chains given below trace back to one sample, sequenced in a study of cytomegalovirus exposure and HLA in healthy donors. PCR used 60 Vbeta primers and 13 Jbeta primers. TCRdb keeps only in-frame clones here, not all; method: immunoSEQ multiplex PCR. The sample consists of 130,000 or so clones, roughly 80% of them appearing once. The sample taken for sequencing was PBMCs. The receptors come from a woman aged 40 to 50 in good health and CMV-seropositive.

This sequence joins TRBV11-3 and TRBJ2-5, with a weak D call TRBD2 (6 bases). CDR1 is SGHNT, CDR2 YENEEA, per germline. The CDR3 runs to 15 residues. V was trimmed by 5 bases and J by 5 bases, leaving 18 bases between them. The CDR3, as DNA: TGTGCCAGCAGCCAGTCTAGCGATAGAGGGGAGACCCAGTACTTC. As protein: CASSQSSDRGETQYF.

This chain links TRBV28 with TRBJ2-1; 9 nucleotides align to TRBD1. The J segment lost 4 bases and the V segment lost 6 bases, leaving 10 bases of the junction unmatched. Per germline, CDR1 MDHEN and CDR2 SYDVKM. The length of the CDR3 is 16 residues. The CDR3 loop reads CASRLGLGTGYNEQFF. CDR3 coding DNA: TGTGCCAGCAGGTTGGGATTAGGGACAGGGTACAATGAGCAGTTCTTC.

This clone was counted only a few times. This sequence joins TRBV5-6 and TRBJ1-3, with D possibly being TRBD1 (5 bases). Trimming shortened V by 0 bases and J by 3 bases, and 13 bases separated the two germline ends. The CDR3 is 16 residues long. Germline CDR1 and CDR2: SGHDT and YYEEEE. CDR3 sequence: CASSLGPGTGGNTIYF. DNA for the CDR3: TGTGCCAGCAGCTTGGGCCCCGGGACTGGTGGAAACACCATATATTTT. Complete variable domain (other parts from reference TRBV5-6 and TRBJ1-3): DAGVTQSPTHLIKTRGQQVTLRCSPKSGHDTVSWYQQALGQGPQFIFQYYEEEERQRGNFPDRFSGHQFPNYSSELNVNALLLGDSALYLCASSLGPGTGGNTIYFGEGSWLTVV.

The chain joins TRBV7-2 to TRBJ2-1; 9 bases align to TRBD2. The CDR3 is 15 residues long. Germline CDR1 reads SGHTA; CDR2 reads FQGNSA. V lost 5 bases, J lost 6 bases, and 8 bases stayed unmatched. CDR3 loop: CASSGSGTSSNEQFF. The CDR3 nucleotides are TGTGCCAGCAGCGGGTCCGGGACTAGCTCCAATGAGCAGTTCTTC.

The CDR3 loop reads CASRTGGDGTEAFF. DNA for the CDR3: TGCGCCAGCCGGACAGGGGGCGACGGCACTGAAGCTTTCTTT. The chain has TRBV4-1 and TRBJ1-1; the match to TRBD1 covers 11 bases. The CDR3 length is 14 residues. Losses at the gene ends were 8 bases for V and 4 bases for J; bases not matched to a gene: 6. Germline CDR1 MGHRA, CDR2 YSYEKL.

This chain links TRBV28 with TRBJ2-5; no reliable D call. The DNA matches TRBJ2-7 better at its end, which makes the J call doubtful. The CDR3 is 15 residues long. CDR1 and CDR2 (germline): MDHEN, SYDVKM. The CDR3 loop reads CASSLETYLTYEQYF. The CDR3 nucleotides are TGTGCCAGCAGTTTAGAAACTTATCTTACCTACGAGCAGTACTTC.

The rearrangement joins TRBV19 to TRBJ1-6; possibly TRBD1 for D (5 bases). The V and J ends lost 10 bases and 9 bases respectively, with 22 bases between them. The CDR3 has 15 amino acids. Germline V gene lookup returns CDR1 LNHDA and CDR2 SQIVND (reference sequence). For the CDR3, the DNA is TGTGCCACCTCGTCGGGGGACCCCCGTGGTTCACCCCTCCACTTT. Amino acid sequence: CATSSGDPRGSPLHF. The full variable domain, its missing parts supplied by reference TRBV19 and TRBJ1-6, is DGGITQSPKYLFRKEGQNVTLSCEQNLNHDAMYWYRQDPGQGLRLIYYSQIVNDFQKGDIAEGYSVSREKKESFPLTVTSAQKNPTAFYLCATSSGDPRGSPLHFGNGTRLTVT.

This chain links TRBV27 with TRBJ2-1; 8 positions agree with TRBD2. Germline trimming cut 7 bases from V and 1 base from J; bases unmatched to any gene: 12. The CDR3 has 17 amino acids. The germline gives CDR1 MNHEY, CDR2 SMNVEV (reference sequence). This CDR3 reads CASTGDGRASSYNEQFF. The CDR3 DNA reads as TGTGCCAGCACCGGGGACGGGAGGGCCTCGTCCTACAATGAGCAGTTCTTC.

About this clone: At the DNA level, this CDR3 is encoded by other sequences in the same sample as well. This chain uses TRBV5-1 with TRBJ2-7; TRBD2 matches 10 bases. The germline V gene encodes CDR1 SGHRS and CDR2 YFSETQ. The V gene end was trimmed by 3 bases and the J gene end by 2 bases; junction bases not matched to a gene: 2. This CDR3 has 14 amino acids. CDR3 nucleotides: TGCGCCAGCAGCTCGACTAGCGGGCCCTACGAGCAGTACTTC. It specifies CASSSTSGPYEQYF.

The rearrangement joins TRBV29-1 to TRBJ2-3; 8 bases align to TRBD2. V lost 3 bases and J lost 2; bases outside the gene matches: 7. The CDR3 runs to 15 residues. Per the germline V gene, CDR1 is SQVTM and CDR2 is ANQGSEA. The CDR3 DNA reads TGCAGCGTTGACGGGCTAGCGGGTTACACAGATACGCAGTATTTT. Encoded protein: CSVDGLAGYTDTQYF.

This clone occurred once. The chain uses TRBV19 and TRBJ2-2, with 7 positions matching TRBD2. Germline V gene lookup returns CDR1 LNHDA and CDR2 SQIVND (reference sequence). With 2 bases clipped from V and 6 bases from J, the junction kept 0 bases outside the gene matches. CDR3 length: 13 amino acids. The CDR3 protein is CASSIRGAGELFF. The CDR3 DNA follows: TGTGCCAGTAGTATACGGGGGGCCGGGGAGCTGTTTTTT.

The chain carries TRBV10-3 and TRBJ1-1; D possibly corresponds to TRBD1 (5 bases). Deletions cut 10 bases from V and 0 bases from J, with 12 bases between. This CDR3 contains 13 residues. Germline V gene lookup returns CDR1 ENHRY and CDR2 SYGVKD. CDR3: CATATVLNTEAFF. DNA of the CDR3: TGTGCCACCGCGACAGTATTGAACACTGAAGCTTTCTTT.

The CDR3 DNA sequence: TGCGCCAGCGGAGGGGTAAATTCGAACGCTCGGACCCAGTACTTC. It specifies CASGGVNSNARTQYF. The rearrangement joins TRBV4-3 to TRBJ2-5; D might be TRBD2 (6 bases). Germline CDR1 reads LGHNA; CDR2 reads YSLEER. The CDR3 has 15 amino acids. V shed 8 bases and J shed 7 bases, with 23 bases lying between them.

The chain is built from TRBV7-2 and TRBJ2-2; D may be TRBD1 (6 bases). Trimming left V 5 bases short and J 4 bases short, with 14 bases between. CDR1 SGHTA and CDR2 FQGNSA come from the germline V gene. The length of the CDR3 is 15 residues. The CDR3 nucleotides read TGTGCCAGCAGCCCGTGGACAGATCGCACCGGGGAGCTGTTTTTT. Its protein product is CASSPWTDRTGELFF.

The chain combines TRBV7-6 with TRBJ2-5; D is perhaps TRBD2 (7 bases). CDR1 and CDR2 from the germline V gene are SGHVS and FNYEAQ. The germline V and J ends were trimmed by 4 bases and 9 bases, with 27 bases remaining between them. This CDR3 has 17 amino acids. The CDR3 DNA follows: TGTGCCAGCAGCTCCGGCCTGGGGGCTAGCGGAGGCTATGCCCAGTACTTC. As protein: CASSSGLGASGGYAQYF.

In this sample, this clone turned up a few times. The chain carries TRBV6-1 and TRBJ2-2, with D perhaps TRBD2 (5 bases). Germline CDR1 and CDR2: MNHNS and SASEGT. The CDR3 contains 14 residues. The V gene lost 7 bases and the J gene lost 5 bases, with 14 bases spanning the gap. The CDR3 bases are TGTGCCAGCAAAGCTCCCGGGGTGACCGGGGAGCTGTTTTTT. Protein: CASKAPGVTGELFF.

As regards this clone: In the same sample, other DNA sequences code for this CDR3. The chain joins TRBV18 to TRBJ1-4; TRBD1 matches at 9 bases. CDR1 and CDR2 from the germline V gene are KGHSH and LQKENI. CDR3 length: 14 residues. The ends lost 3 bases at V and 4 bases at J; junction bases unmatched: 0. DNA for the CDR3: TGTGCCAGCTCACCGGGACAGGGTAATGAAAAACTGTTTTTT. It translates to CASSPGQGNEKLFF.

V and J are TRBV7-2 and TRBJ2-4, with D possibly TRBD1 on 6 matching bases. Germline V gives CDR1 SGHTA, CDR2 FQGNSA. This CDR3 has 15 amino acids. The V and J ends lost 4 bases and 1 base respectively, with 11 bases between them. In DNA form, the CDR3 reads TGTGCCAGCAGCTCTTATCAGGGGGCCAAAAACATTCAGTACTTC. The encoded protein is CASSSYQGAKNIQYF. The variable domain in full, with the rest retrieved from reference TRBV7-2 and TRBJ2-4, is GAGVSQSPSNKVTEKGKDVELRCDPISGHTALYWYRQSLGQGLEFLIYFQGNSAPDKSGLPSDRFSAERTGGSVSTLTIQRTQQEDSAVYLCASSSYQGAKNIQYFGAGTRLSVL.

This chain uses TRBV7-3 with TRBJ2-1; TRBD1 agrees at 8 bases. The CDR3 sequence is 14 residues long. After removal of 4 bases from V and 5 bases from J, the junction contained 4 bases not matched to a gene. The germline CDR1 and CDR2 sequences are SGHTA and FQGTGA. CDR3 in amino acids: CASSSRTGNNEQFF. In DNA form, the CDR3 reads TGTGCCAGCAGCTCACGGACAGGGAACAATGAGCAGTTCTTC. The whole variable domain, remainder taken from reference TRBV7-3 and TRBJ2-1, is GAGVSQTPSNKVTEKGKYVELRCDPISGHTALYWYRQSLGQGPEFLIYFQGTGAADDSGLPNDRFFAVRPEGSVSTLKIQRTERGDSAVYLCASSSRTGNNEQFFGPGTRLTVL.

The V and J genes are TRBV27 and TRBJ2-7; 8 bases fit TRBD1. V trimming: 4 bases; J trimming: 3 bases; junction bases outside the gene matches: 8. The CDR3 is made up of 15 amino acids. Germline loops: CDR1 MNHEY, CDR2 SMNVEV (reference sequence). The CDR3 DNA follows: TGTGCCAGCAGTTCCCGACAGGGGCGAATCTACGAGCAGTACTTC. Translation gives CASSSRQGRIYEQYF.

This chain connects TRBV5-1 to TRBJ2-7; tentative D call: TRBD2 (5 bases). CDR3 size: 12 residues. Per germline, CDR1 SGHRS and CDR2 YFSETQ. The germline V and J ends were trimmed by 3 bases and 7 bases, with 11 bases remaining between them. CDR3: CASSWESGEQYF. Here the CDR3 DNA reads TGCGCCAGCAGCTGGGAGTCGGGGGAGCAGTACTTC. The full variable domain, completed using reference TRBV5-1 and TRBJ2-7, is KAGVTQTPRYLIKTRGQQVTLSCSPISGHRSVSWYQQTPGQGLQFLFEYFSETQRNKGNFPGRFSGRQFSNSRSEMNVSTLELGDSALYLCASSWESGEQYFGPGTRLTVT.

This rearrangement joins TRBV9 to TRBJ1-1, with TRBD1 as a possible D gene (6 bases). This CDR3 spans 14 amino acids. The V and J ends lost 0 bases and 3 bases respectively, with 9 bases between them. CDR1 SGDLS and CDR2 YYNGEE come from the germline V gene. In DNA form, the CDR3 reads TGTGCCAGCAGCGTAGGGGGGCGGGACACTGAAGCTTTCTTT. This codes for CASSVGGRDTEAFF.

V usage is TRBV18 and J usage is TRBJ2-1; 10 bases are a match to TRBD1. After removal of 3 bases from V and 7 bases from J, the junction contained 3 bases not matched to a gene. Germline CDR1 KGHSH, CDR2 LQKENI. The CDR3 length is 14 residues. CDR3 protein: CASSPPGQGNEQFF. The CDR3 coding sequence is TGTGCCAGCTCACCCCCGGGACAGGGGAATGAGCAGTTCTTC. The whole variable domain, filled in from reference TRBV18 and TRBJ2-1, reads NAGVMQNPRHLVRRRGQEARLRCSPMKGHSHVYWYRQLPEEGLKFMVYLQKENIIDESGMPKERFSAEFPKEGPSILRIQQVVRGDSAAYFCASSPPGQGNEQFFGPGTRLTVL.

The V gene is TRBV11-3, the J gene TRBJ2-7; a weak D match, TRBD2 (5 bases). This CDR3 contains 13 residues. Germline assignment: CDR1 SGHNT and CDR2 YENEEA. V lost 0 bases and J lost 6, with 9 bases in between. CDR3 DNA sequence: TGTGCCAGCAGCTTAGAGGACGGGGTCGAGCAGTACTTC. Protein product: CASSLEDGVEQYF.

V gene TRBV9 combines with J gene TRBJ1-2; TRBD1 aligns across 9 bases. With V trimmed by 3 bases and J by 5 bases, 2 bases remained unmatched. This CDR3 contains 13 residues. Germline CDR1 is SGDLS and CDR2 is YYNGEE. The CDR3 here is CASSEGQGYGYTF. The CDR3 region has the DNA TGTGCCAGCAGCGAGGGACAGGGATATGGCTACACCTTC.

The J gene is TRBJ2-5, the V gene TRBV6-1, with D hard to call. Germline lookup yields CDR1 MNHNS and CDR2 SASEGT. V shed 2 bases and J shed 4 bases, with 8 bases lying between them. The CDR3 spans 13 residues. CDR3 in amino acids: CASSEPRPETQYF. The CDR3 nucleotides are TGTGCCAGCAGTGAACCCCGTCCAGAGACCCAGTACTTC.

The chain recombines TRBV4-1 with TRBJ2-5; 10 bases agree with TRBD1. The J call is uncertain, as TRBJ2-7 better fits the DNA end. The CDR3 is 16 residues long. The germline CDR1 and CDR2 sequences are MGHRA and YSYEKL. The CDR3 spells CASSQETGGIAYEQYF. In DNA, the CDR3 is TGCGCCAGCAGCCAAGAGACAGGGGGCATCGCCTACGAGCAGTACTTC.

This chain uses TRBV7-9 with TRBJ1-1; D uncertain. The ends were cut back, 4 bases at V and 3 bases at J, with 12 bases in the middle. Germline CDR1 SEHNR, CDR2 FQNEAQ (reference sequence). This CDR3 region has 14 residues. CDR3 amino acids: CASSSSHGDTEAFF. The DNA of the CDR3 is TGTGCCAGCAGCTCTAGCCACGGGGACACTGAAGCTTTCTTT.